Below are 22 T cell receptor beta chains sequenced from a single sample in a study of blood T cell repertoires in COVID-19. Here immunoSEQ multiplex PCR was the method, and the copy in TCRdb shows in-frame clones only, minus some. Of about 220,000 clones listed, 70% to 90% were seen once; the top ten hold about 4%. What was sequenced was PBMCs or T cells enriched from blood (not recorded which). The receptor set was obtained from a woman aged 40 to 50 with acute COVID-19.

This clone showed up just a few times. Germline and junction disagree at one end, which may indicate a read error. CDR3 residues: CASSLASGGANEQFF. CDR3 DNA: TGTGCTAGCAGCTTAGCCAGCGGGGGGGCAAATGAGCAGTTCTTC. This chain links TRBV7-7 with TRBJ2-1; 10 bases match TRBD2. The CDR3 runs to 15 residues. Germline V lookup: CDR1 SSHAT, CDR2 FNYEAQ (reference sequence).

The chain combines TRBV19 with TRBJ1-6; D is unresolved. The CDR3 has 14 amino acids. V dropped 1 base and J dropped 8 bases, with 9 bases sitting between them. Per germline, CDR1 LNHDA and CDR2 SQIVND (reference sequence). This CDR3 reads CASSIGFTDSPLHF. Here the CDR3 DNA reads TGTGCCAGTAGTATAGGCTTTACTGATTCACCCCTCCACTTT.

The chain employs TRBV19 and TRBJ2-2; 9 bases agree with TRBD1. V lost 6 bases to trimming and J lost 4 bases; unmatched junction nucleotides: 3. The germline CDR1 and CDR2 sequences are LNHDA and SQIVND (reference sequence). The CDR3 loop spans 14 amino acids. The CDR3 reads CASRRDRATGELFF. The CDR3 DNA reads as TGTGCCAGTAGGCGGGACAGGGCCACCGGGGAGCTGTTTTTT.

Concerning this clone itself: Other DNA sequences in the sample encode the same CDR3. The rearrangement uses TRBV29-1 and TRBJ1-1; D gene unclear. Germline V CDR1 and CDR2: SQVTM, ANQGSEA. V lost 3 bases to trimming and J lost 1 base, with 6 bases between them. CDR3 length equals 12 residues. The CDR3 nucleotides read TGCAGCGTTGAGCCGGGGAACACTGAAGCTTTCTTT. It is translated as CSVEPGNTEAFF.

The genes are TRBV18 and TRBJ1-1, with 7 bases identical to TRBD1. This CDR3 has 16 residues. Looked up from germline, CDR1 is KGHSH and CDR2 is LQKENI. J was trimmed by 4 bases and V by 3 bases; bases with no gene match: 11. The CDR3 reads CASSPSRDSPFTEAFF. For the CDR3, the DNA is TGTGCCAGCTCACCTAGCCGGGACAGCCCTTTCACTGAAGCTTTCTTT.

The rearrangement joins TRBV12-3 or TRBV12-4 to TRBJ2-3; D is unclear. With 3 bases removed from V and 4 bases from J, the gap between germline ends came to 5 bases. The CDR3 contains 12 residues. The CDR3 DNA follows: TGTGCCAGCAGTTTGTTAGCAGATACGCAGTATTTT. Translating it yields CASSLLADTQYF.

The V call is TRBV5-4, the J call TRBJ1-2, with 7 nucleotides matching TRBD1. CDR3 length equals 15 residues. CDR1 and CDR2 (germline): SGHNT, YYREEE (reference sequence). Trimming took 5 bases from V and 5 from J; bases not matched to a gene: 12. Here the CDR3 DNA reads TGTGCCAGCAGGCAGAACGACAGGGATATTTATGGCTACACCTTC. Translation: CASRQNDRDIYGYTF.

This clone was counted a single time. The rearrangement joins TRBV27 to TRBJ1-5; possibly TRBD1 for D (6 bases). V was pared by 5 bases and J by 0 bases, with 17 bases between. The CDR3 is made up of 17 amino acids. Germline V CDR1 and CDR2: MNHEY, SMNVEV (reference sequence). The CDR3 is CASSPTTTGLSNQPQHF. Written as DNA, the CDR3 is TGTGCCAGCAGTCCAACGACGACAGGCCTTAGCAATCAGCCCCAGCATTTT.

The V gene is TRBV2, the J gene TRBJ1-5; perhaps TRBD1 as D (5 bases). This CDR3 has 14 amino acids. Trimming cost V 5 bases and J 0 bases, with 8 bases left between them. Germline V gives CDR1 SNHLY, CDR2 FYNNEI. The CDR3 region has the DNA TGTGCCAGCAGTCGGACAAATAGCAATCAGCCCCAGCATTTT. This codes for CASSRTNSNQPQHF.

This chain links TRBV5-1 with TRBJ1-2, with 7 bases fitting TRBD1. Germline V gives CDR1 SGHRS, CDR2 YFSETQ. The CDR3 extends over 14 amino acids. Germline trimming cut 1 base from V and 6 bases from J; bases unmatched to any gene: 6. This CDR3 reads CASSLRPGQNGYTF. For the CDR3, the DNA is TGCGCCAGCAGCTTGCGACCGGGACAGAATGGCTACACCTTC.

The chain combines TRBV7-9 with TRBJ2-2, with unresolved D. This CDR3 spans 13 amino acids. The V end lost 4 bases, the J end lost 7 bases, and 10 bases lay between the germline ends. CDR1 SEHNR and CDR2 FQNEAQ come from the germline V gene (reference sequence). The CDR3: CASSSDSLGELFF. For the CDR3, the DNA is TGTGCCAGCAGCTCCGATAGTCTCGGGGAGCTGTTTTTT.

DNA of the CDR3: TGTGCCACCAGTGCGGGGGGCGAGGGCACCGGGGAGCTGTTTTTT. Translating it yields CATSAGGEGTGELFF. The rearrangement uses TRBV24-1 and TRBJ2-2; a possible D gene is TRBD2 (7 bases). This CDR3 is 15 amino acids long. The V end lost 5 bases, the J end lost 4 bases, and 13 bases lay between the germline ends. Looked up from germline, CDR1 is KGHDR and CDR2 is SFDVKD.

The V and J genes are TRBV3-1 (or the pseudogene TRBV3-2) and TRBJ1-1; a possible D gene is TRBD1 (5 bases). The CDR3 sequence is 16 residues long. V lost 1 base and J lost 1, with 13 bases in between. Germline lookup yields CDR1 LGHDT and CDR2 YNNKEL (reference sequence). CDR3 residues: CASSQGFRAPNTEAFF. The CDR3 bases are TGTGCCAGCAGCCAAGGGTTCAGGGCCCCGAACACTGAAGCTTTCTTT.

J is TRBJ2-2 and V is TRBV6-2 or TRBV6-3, with TRBD1 as a possible D gene (6 bases). The V end was cut by 1 base, the J end by 2 bases, with 8 bases between. This CDR3 is built from 15 residues. Germline V gene data show CDR1 as MNHEY and CDR2 as SVGEGT. Here the CDR3 reads CASSYWGPNTGELFF. The CDR3 bases are TGTGCCAGCAGTTACTGGGGGCCCAACACCGGGGAGCTGTTTTTT.

The gene calls are TRBV6-5 and TRBJ2-3, with TRBD1 matching over 9 bases. The CDR3 runs to 13 residues. Germline CDR1 is MNHEY and CDR2 is SVGAGI. Trimming removed 6 bases from V and 6 bases from J; junction bases left unmatched: 4. The CDR3 spells CASSPTGGDTQYF. In nucleotides, the CDR3 is TGTGCCAGCAGCCCAACAGGGGGCGATACGCAGTATTTT.

The genes are TRBV3-1 (or the pseudogene TRBV3-2) and TRBJ1-5; weak D call: TRBD1 (6 bases). CDR3 length: 14 residues. Deletions cut 4 bases from V and 4 bases from J, with 11 bases between. Germline CDR1 is LGHDT and CDR2 is YNNKEL (reference sequence). CDR3 protein: CASSRYQGNQPQHF. The CDR3 DNA sequence: TGTGCCAGCAGCCGGTACCAGGGGAATCAGCCCCAGCATTTT.

This chain connects TRBV6-5 to TRBJ1-2; no clear D gene. CDR3 size: 13 residues. Germline CDR1 is MNHEY and CDR2 is SVGAGI. Trimming shortened V by 2 bases and J by 2 bases, and 6 bases separated the two germline ends. The CDR3 sequence: CASSYALNYGYTF. For the CDR3, the DNA is TGTGCCAGCAGTTACGCCCTAAACTATGGCTACACCTTC.

This clone is a singleton in its sample. The rearrangement links TRBV4-1 to TRBJ1-2, with 8 bases fitting TRBD1. Germline values: CDR1 MGHRA, CDR2 YSYEKL. With V trimmed by 2 bases and J by 4 bases, 6 bases remained unmatched. The CDR3 has 15 residues. CDR3 in DNA: TGCGCCAGCAGCCAACCACGACAGGGGCTCTATGGCTACACCTTC. Amino acids: CASSQPRQGLYGYTF.

The chain links TRBV4-2 to TRBJ1-3; D unclear. This CDR3 region has 15 residues. The germline V and J ends were trimmed by 0 bases and 12 bases, with 18 bases remaining between them. CDR1 and CDR2 from the germline V gene are LGHNA and YNFKEQ. CDR3 bases: TGTGCCAGCAGCCAAGATGGGAGTTCCAAGGGCGGCATATATTTT. Translated: CASSQDGSSKGGIYF.

This clone has only one observation. The V and J genes are TRBV18 and TRBJ1-1, with 10 bases lining up with TRBD1. The CDR3 consists of 15 residues. J gave up 0 bases and V 5 bases, and 3 bases lay outside the gene matches. Germline values: CDR1 KGHSH, CDR2 LQKENI. Written as DNA, the CDR3 is TGTGCCAGCTCATTGGACAGGGGGGTGAACACTGAAGCTTTCTTT. This encodes CASSLDRGVNTEAFF. The full variable domain, in which reference TRBV18 and TRBJ1-1 provide the parts outside the CDR3, is NAGVMQNPRHLVRRRGQEARLRCSPMKGHSHVYWYRQLPEEGLKFMVYLQKENIIDESGMPKERFSAEFPKEGPSILRIQQVVRGDSAAYFCASSLDRGVNTEAFFGQGTRLTVV.

V gene TRBV2 combines with J gene TRBJ1-1; maybe TRBD1 (5 bases). The V end lost 9 bases, the J end lost 3 bases, and 11 bases lay between the germline ends. The germline CDR1 and CDR2 sequences are SNHLY and FYNNEI. The CDR3 is made up of 12 amino acids. DNA for the CDR3: TGTGCCAGGGCGGGGCCCCACACTGAAGCTTTCTTT. This sequence encodes CARAGPHTEAFF.

The rearrangement uses TRBV27 and TRBJ1-1; D gene uncertain. V was trimmed by 5 bases and J by 0 bases, leaving 10 bases between them. The CDR3 totals 14 residues. From germline, CDR1 is MNHEY and CDR2 SMNVEV (reference sequence). DNA for the CDR3: TGTGCCAGCAGTACGGGGAATTTGAACACTGAAGCTTTCTTT. Translating it yields CASSTGNLNTEAFF.